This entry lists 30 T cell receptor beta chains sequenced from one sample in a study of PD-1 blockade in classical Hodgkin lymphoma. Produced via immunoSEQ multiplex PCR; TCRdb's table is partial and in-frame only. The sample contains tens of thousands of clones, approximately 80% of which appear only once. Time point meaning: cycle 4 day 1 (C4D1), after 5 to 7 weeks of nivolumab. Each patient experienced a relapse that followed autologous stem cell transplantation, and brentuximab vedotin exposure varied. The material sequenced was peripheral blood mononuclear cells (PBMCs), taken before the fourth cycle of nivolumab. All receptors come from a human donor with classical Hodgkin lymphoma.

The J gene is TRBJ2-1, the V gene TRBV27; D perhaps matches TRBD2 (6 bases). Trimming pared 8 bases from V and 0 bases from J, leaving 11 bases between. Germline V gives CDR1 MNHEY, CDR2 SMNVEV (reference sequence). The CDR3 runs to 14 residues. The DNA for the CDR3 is TGTGCCAGCCTTAGCGGCAGCTCCTACAATGAGCAGTTCTTC. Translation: CASLSGSSYNEQFF.

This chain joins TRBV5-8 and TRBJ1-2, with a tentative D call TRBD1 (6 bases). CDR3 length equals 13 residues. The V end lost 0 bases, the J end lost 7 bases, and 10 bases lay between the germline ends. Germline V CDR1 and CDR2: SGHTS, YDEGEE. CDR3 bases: TGTGCCAGCAGCTTGGAACAGGGTAGTGGCTACACCTTC. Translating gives CASSLEQGSGYTF.

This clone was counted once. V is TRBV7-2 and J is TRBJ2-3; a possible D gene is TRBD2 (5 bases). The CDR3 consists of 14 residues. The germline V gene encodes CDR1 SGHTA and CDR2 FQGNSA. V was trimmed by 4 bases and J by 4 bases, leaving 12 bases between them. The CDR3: CASSSGGSADTQYF. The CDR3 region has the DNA TGTGCCAGCAGCTCGGGCGGTAGCGCAGATACGCAGTATTTT.

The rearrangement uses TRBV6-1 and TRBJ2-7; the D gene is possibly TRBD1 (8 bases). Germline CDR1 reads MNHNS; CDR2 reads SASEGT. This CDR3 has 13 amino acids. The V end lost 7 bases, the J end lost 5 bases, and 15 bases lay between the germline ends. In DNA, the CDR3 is TGTGCCAGCAAAAACAGGGGGGGGGACGAGCAGTACTTC. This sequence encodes CASKNRGGDEQYF.

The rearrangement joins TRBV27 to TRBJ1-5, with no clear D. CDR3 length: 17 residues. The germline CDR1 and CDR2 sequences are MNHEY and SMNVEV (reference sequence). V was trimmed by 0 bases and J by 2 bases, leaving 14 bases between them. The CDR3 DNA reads TGTGCCAGCAGTTTATCTTCGAGACAAAGCGGCAATCAGCCCCAGCATTTT. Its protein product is CASSLSSRQSGNQPQHF.

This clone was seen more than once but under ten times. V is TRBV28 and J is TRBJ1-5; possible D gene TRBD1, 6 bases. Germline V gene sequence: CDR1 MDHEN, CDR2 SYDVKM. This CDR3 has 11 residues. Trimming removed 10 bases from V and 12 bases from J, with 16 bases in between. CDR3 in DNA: TGTGCCACCCTAACAGGGCCTAACCAGCATTTT. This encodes CATLTGPNQHF.

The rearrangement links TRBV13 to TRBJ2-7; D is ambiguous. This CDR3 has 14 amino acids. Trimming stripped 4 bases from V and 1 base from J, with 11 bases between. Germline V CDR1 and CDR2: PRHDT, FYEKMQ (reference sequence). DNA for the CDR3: TGTGCCAGCAGCTGGTCAGCCGGGTCCTACGAGCAGTACTTC. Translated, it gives CASSWSAGSYEQYF.

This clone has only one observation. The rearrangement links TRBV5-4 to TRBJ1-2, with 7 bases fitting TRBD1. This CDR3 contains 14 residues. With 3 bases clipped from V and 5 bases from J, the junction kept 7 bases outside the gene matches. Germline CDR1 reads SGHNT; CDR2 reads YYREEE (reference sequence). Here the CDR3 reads CASSSGTAIYGYTF. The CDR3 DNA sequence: TGTGCCAGCAGCTCCGGGACAGCTATTTATGGCTACACCTTC. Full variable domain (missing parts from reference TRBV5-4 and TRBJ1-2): ETGVTQSPTHLIKTRGQQVTLRCSSQSGHNTVSWYQQALGQGPQFIFQYYREEENGRGNFPPRFSGLQFPNYSSELNVNALELDDSALYLCASSSGTAIYGYTFGSGTRLTVV.

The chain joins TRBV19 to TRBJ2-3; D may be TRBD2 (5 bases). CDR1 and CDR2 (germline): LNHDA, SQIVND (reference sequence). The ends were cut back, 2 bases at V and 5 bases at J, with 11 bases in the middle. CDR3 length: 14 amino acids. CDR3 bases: TGTGCCAGTAGTATATTCTCGAGGGAAGATACGCAGTATTTT. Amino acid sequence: CASSIFSREDTQYF.

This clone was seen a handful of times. For the CDR3, the DNA is TGTGCCAGCAGCCCCGGGACAGGGGGCGCGACCCAGTACTTC. This translates into CASSPGTGGATQYF. The chain couples TRBV6-5 to TRBJ2-5; 12 nucleotides match TRBD1. V gave up 6 bases and J gave up 7 bases; unmatched junction bases: 6. The CDR3 is made up of 14 amino acids. CDR1 is MNHEY, CDR2 SVGAGI, per germline.

The CDR3 DNA sequence: TGTGCCAGCAGCCCCGTGGGGGCTACGGCTAATGAAAAACTGTTTTTT. Translation gives CASSPVGATANEKLFF. The chain couples TRBV7-9 to TRBJ1-4; D is possibly TRBD1 (6 bases). Germline V lookup: CDR1 SEHNR, CDR2 FQNEAQ (reference sequence). Deletions cut 5 bases from V and 3 bases from J, with 16 bases between. This CDR3 has 16 amino acids.

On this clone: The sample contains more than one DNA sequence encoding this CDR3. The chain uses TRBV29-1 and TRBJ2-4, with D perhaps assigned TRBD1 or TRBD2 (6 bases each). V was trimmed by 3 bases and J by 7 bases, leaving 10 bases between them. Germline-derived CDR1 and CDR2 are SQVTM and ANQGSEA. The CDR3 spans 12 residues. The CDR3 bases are TGCAGCGTTGAGGGGGCGGGGAACATTCAGTACTTC. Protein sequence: CSVEGAGNIQYF.

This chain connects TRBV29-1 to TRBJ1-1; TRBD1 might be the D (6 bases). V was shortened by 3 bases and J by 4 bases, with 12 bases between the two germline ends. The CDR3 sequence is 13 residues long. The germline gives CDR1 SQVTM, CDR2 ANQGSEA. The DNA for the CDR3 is TGCAGCGTTGACAGGGGATGGGGCACTGAAGCTTTCTTT. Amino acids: CSVDRGWGTEAFF. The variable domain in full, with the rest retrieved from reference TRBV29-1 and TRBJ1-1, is SAVISQKPSRDICQRGTSLTIQCQVDSQVTMMFWYRQQPGQSLTLIATANQGSEATYESGFVIDKFPISRPNLTFSTLTVSNMSPEDSSIYLCSVDRGWGTEAFFGQGTRLTVV.

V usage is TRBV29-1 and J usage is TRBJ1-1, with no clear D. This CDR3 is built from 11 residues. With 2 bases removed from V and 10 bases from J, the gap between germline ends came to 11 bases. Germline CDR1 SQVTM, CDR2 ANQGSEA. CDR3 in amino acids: CSVELGSGAFF. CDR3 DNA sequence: TGCAGCGTTGAACTCGGGAGTGGAGCTTTCTTT.

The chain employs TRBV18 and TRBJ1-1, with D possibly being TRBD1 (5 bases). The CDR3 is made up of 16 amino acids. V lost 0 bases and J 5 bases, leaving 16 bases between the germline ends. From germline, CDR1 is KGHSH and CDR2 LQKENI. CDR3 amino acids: CASSPPRAGGGTEAFF. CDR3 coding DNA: TGTGCCAGCTCACCACCCCGGGCTGGGGGGGGGACTGAAGCTTTCTTT. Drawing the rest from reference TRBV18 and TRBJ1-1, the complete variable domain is NAGVMQNPRHLVRRRGQEARLRCSPMKGHSHVYWYRQLPEEGLKFMVYLQKENIIDESGMPKERFSAEFPKEGPSILRIQQVVRGDSAAYFCASSPPRAGGGTEAFFGQGTRLTVV.

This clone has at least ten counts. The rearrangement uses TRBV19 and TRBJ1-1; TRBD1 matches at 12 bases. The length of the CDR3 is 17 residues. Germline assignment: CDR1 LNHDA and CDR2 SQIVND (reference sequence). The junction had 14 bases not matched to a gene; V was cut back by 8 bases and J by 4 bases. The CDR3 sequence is CASRVSGTGGLGTEAFF. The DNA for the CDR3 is TGTGCCAGTCGGGTATCCGGGACAGGGGGCCTCGGCACTGAAGCTTTCTTT.

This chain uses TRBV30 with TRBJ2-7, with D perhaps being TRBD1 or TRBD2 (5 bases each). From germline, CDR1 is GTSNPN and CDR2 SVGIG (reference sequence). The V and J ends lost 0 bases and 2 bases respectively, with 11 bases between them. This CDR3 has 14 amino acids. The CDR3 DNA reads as TGTGCCTGGAGTGTAAGGGACGCAGCCTACGAGCAGTACTTC. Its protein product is CAWSVRDAAYEQYF.

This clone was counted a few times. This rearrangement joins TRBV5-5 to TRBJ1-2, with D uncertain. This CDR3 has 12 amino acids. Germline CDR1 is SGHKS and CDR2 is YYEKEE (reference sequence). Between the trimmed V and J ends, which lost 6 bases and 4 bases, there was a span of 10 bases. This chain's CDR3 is CASTPDIYGYTF. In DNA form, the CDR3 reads TGTGCCAGCACCCCCGACATCTATGGCTACACCTTC.

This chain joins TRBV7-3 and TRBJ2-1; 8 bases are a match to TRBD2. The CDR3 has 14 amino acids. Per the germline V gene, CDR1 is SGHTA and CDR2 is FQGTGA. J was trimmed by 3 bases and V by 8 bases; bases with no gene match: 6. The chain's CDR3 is CASGSGSGYNEQFF. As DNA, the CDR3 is TGTGCCAGCGGCAGCGGGAGTGGCTACAATGAGCAGTTCTTC.

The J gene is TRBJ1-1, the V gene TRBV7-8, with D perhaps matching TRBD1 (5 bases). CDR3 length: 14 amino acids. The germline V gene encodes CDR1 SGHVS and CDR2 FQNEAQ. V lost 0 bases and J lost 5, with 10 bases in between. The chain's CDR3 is CASSLAEGRTEAFF. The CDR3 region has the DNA TGTGCCAGCAGCTTAGCTGAGGGGCGTACTGAAGCTTTCTTT.

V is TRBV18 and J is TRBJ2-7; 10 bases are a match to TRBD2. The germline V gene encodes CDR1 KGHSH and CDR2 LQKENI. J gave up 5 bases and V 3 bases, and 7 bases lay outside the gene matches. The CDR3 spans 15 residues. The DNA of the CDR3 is TGTGCCAGCTCACCGACGGGACTAGCGACCCACGAGCAGTACTTC. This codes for CASSPTGLATHEQYF.

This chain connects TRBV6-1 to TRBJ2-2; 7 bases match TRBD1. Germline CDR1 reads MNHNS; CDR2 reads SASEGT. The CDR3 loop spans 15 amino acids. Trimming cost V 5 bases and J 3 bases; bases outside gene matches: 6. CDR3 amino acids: CASSMTGLYTGELFF. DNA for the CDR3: TGTGCCAGCAGTATGACAGGGCTCTACACCGGGGAGCTGTTTTTT.

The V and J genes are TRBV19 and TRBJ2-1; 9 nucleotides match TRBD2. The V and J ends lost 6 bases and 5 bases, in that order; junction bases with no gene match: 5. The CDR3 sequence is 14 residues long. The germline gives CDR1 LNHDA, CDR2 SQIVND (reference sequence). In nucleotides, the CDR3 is TGTGCCAGTAGCCGAGCGGGAGGAAACAATGAGCAGTTCTTC. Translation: CASSRAGGNNEQFF.

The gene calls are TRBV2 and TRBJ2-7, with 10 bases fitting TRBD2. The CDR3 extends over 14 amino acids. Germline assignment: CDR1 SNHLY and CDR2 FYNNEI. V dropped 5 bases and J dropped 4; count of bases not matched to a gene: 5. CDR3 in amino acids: CASSSRTSGYEQYF. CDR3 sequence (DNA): TGTGCCAGCAGTTCTCGGACTAGCGGTTACGAGCAGTACTTC. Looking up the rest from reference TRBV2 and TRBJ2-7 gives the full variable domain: EPEVTQTPSHQVTQMGQEVILRCVPISNHLYFYWYRQILGQKVEFLVSFYNNEISEKSEIFDDQFSVERPDGSNFTLKIRSTKLEDSAMYFCASSSRTSGYEQYFGPGTRLTVT.

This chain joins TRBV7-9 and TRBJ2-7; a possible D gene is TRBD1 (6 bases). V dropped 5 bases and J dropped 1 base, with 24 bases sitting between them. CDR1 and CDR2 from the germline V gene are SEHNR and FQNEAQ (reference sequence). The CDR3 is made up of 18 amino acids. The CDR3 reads CASSALQGASFFSYEQYF. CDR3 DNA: TGTGCCAGCAGCGCATTACAGGGAGCATCCTTCTTTTCCTACGAGCAGTACTTC.

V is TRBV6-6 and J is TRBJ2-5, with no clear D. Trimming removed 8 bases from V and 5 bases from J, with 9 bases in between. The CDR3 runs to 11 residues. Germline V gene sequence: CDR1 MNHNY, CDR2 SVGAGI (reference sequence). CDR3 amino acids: CASSLRETQYF. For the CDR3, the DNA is TGTGCCAGCTCGTTGCGGGAGACCCAGTACTTC.

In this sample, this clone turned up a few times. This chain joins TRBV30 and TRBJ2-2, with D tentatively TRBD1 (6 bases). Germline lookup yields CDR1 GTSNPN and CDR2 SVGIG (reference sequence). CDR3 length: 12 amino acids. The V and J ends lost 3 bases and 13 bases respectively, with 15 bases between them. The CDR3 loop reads CAWSPGAGGLFF. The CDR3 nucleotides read TGTGCCTGGAGCCCAGGGGCAGGCGGGCTGTTTTTT. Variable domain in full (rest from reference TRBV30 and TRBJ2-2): SQTIHQWPATLVQPVGSPLSLECTVEGTSNPNLYWYRQAAGRGLQLLFYSVGIGQISSEVPQNLSASRPQDRQFILSSKKLLLSDSGFYLCAWSPGAGGLFFGEGSRLTVL.

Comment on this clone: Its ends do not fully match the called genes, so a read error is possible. This CDR3 is CSSSQERQVFSGNTIYF. In DNA, the CDR3 is TGTTCCAGCAGCCAAGAGCGACAGGTCTTCTCTGGAAACACCATATATTTT. The chain couples TRBV4-2 to TRBJ1-3; D possibly corresponds to TRBD1 (6 bases). Per the germline V gene, CDR1 is LGHNA and CDR2 is YNFKEQ. This CDR3 has 17 amino acids.

DNA for the CDR3: TGTGCCAGCAGCTTAGATGGGGTCGGATCCCTTTACTATGGCTACACCTTC. Translation gives CASSLDGVGSLYYGYTF. The V and J genes are TRBV7-8 and TRBJ1-2; the D is unclear. CDR1 is SGHVS and CDR2 is FQNEAQ in the germline V gene. The CDR3 is 17 residues long. The ends were cut back, 1 base at V and 3 bases at J, with 18 bases in the middle.

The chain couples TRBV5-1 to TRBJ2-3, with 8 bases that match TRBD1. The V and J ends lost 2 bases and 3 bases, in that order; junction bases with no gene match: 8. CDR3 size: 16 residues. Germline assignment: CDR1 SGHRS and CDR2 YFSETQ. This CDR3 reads CASSFPRDRGTDTQYF. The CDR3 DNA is TGCGCCAGCAGCTTTCCCCGCGACAGGGGAACAGATACGCAGTATTTT.